These T cell receptor beta chains were read from a single sample in a study of T-cell memory formation after mild COVID-19. Using its own MiXCR run on the 5' RACE reads, TCRdb lists one record per CDR3 protein. The profile covers about 410,000 distinct CDR3 sequences, with about a sixth appearing a single time and roughly 21% taken by the ten largest. Sequencing was performed on PBMCs or a T cell subset sorted from them (not recorded which). The receptors come from a man aged 18 to 30 who had mild COVID-19 (a few samples of this study predate the infection). Cell type and time point are not known. CDR3s include the opening cysteine and the closing phenylalanine or tryptophan. A D gene is named only where the DNA matches it firmly. The size field is filled for only some rows; it gives once, few, many or a size class.

j_call v_call d_call clone_size cdr3_aa cdr3_nt
TRBJ1-6 TRBV6-5 . once CASSPATGAPLHF TGTGCCAGCAGTCCCGCGACTGGGGCACCCCTCCACTTT
TRBJ2-1 TRBV20-1 TRBD2 . CSARGGTSGGSNEQFF TGCAGTGCTAGAGGAGGGACTAGCGGGGGGTCGAATGAGCAGTTCTTC
TRBJ2-1 TRBV7-2 TRBD1 . CASSLNGRDREFF TGTGCCAGCAGCTTGAATGGCCGGGACAGGGAATTCTTC
TRBJ1-6 TRBV6-2/TRBV6-3 . . CASSTTRTDNSPLHF TGTGCCAGCAGCACGACCCGGACAGACAATTCACCCCTCCACTTT
TRBJ2-1 TRBV24-1 TRBD1 many CATSDLGRGNEQFF TGTGCCACCAGTGATTTAGGCAGGGGGAATGAGCAGTTCTTC
TRBJ2-1 TRBV20-1 . few CSATSYNEQFF TGCAGTGCTACCTCCTACAATGAGCAGTTCTTC
TRBJ2-1 TRBV20-1 . few CSARDLPGAYNEQFF TGCAGTGCTAGAGACCTTCCCGGGGCATACAATGAGCAGTTCTTC
TRBJ2-3 TRBV5-1 TRBD2 . CASSLASGDADTQYF TGCGCCAGCAGCTTGGCGAGCGGGGATGCAGATACGCAGTATTTT
TRBJ1-5 TRBV29-1 . few CSPEGRYSNQPQHF TGCAGCCCGGAGGGGAGATATAGCAATCAGCCCCAGCATTTT
TRBJ2-1 TRBV5-4 TRBD1 once CASSLARGSYNEQFF TGTGCCAGCAGCTTGGCCAGGGGGTCCTACAATGAGCAGTTCTTC
TRBJ2-3 TRBV4-3 TRBD2 few CASSPRTSGGSQYF TGCGCCAGCAGCCCCCGGACTAGCGGGGGGTCGCAGTATTTT
TRBJ1-5 TRBV4-3 . . CASSQGVNSNQPQHF TGCGCCAGCAGCCAAGGAGTTAATAGCAATCAGCCCCAGCATTTT
TRBJ2-3 TRBV13 . . CASSFGQTTYTQYF TGTGCCAGCAGCTTCGGACAGACCACCTATACGCAGTATTTT
TRBJ2-6 TRBV7-2 . . CASRPGLSGANVLTF TGTGCCAGCAGGCCGGGACTTTCTGGGGCCAACGTCCTGACTTTC
TRBJ1-1 TRBV4-3 . few CASSQAKMGTEAFF TGCGCCAGCAGCCAAGCCAAAATGGGAACTGAAGCTTTCTTT
TRBJ2-3 TRBV12-3/TRBV12-4 TRBD2 . CASSLSGGAIDTQYF TGTGCCAGCAGTCTCAGCGGGGGGGCGATAGATACGCAGTATTTT
TRBJ2-6 TRBV7-6 . few CASNPLDGANVLTF TGTGCCAGCAACCCCTTAGATGGGGCCAACGTCCTGACTTTC
TRBJ2-3 TRBV28 . . CASSLEDETDTQYF TGTGCCAGCAGTTTAGAGGATGAAACAGATACGCAGTATTTT
TRBJ2-1 TRBV5-1 TRBD1 few CASSPTGGSSYNEQFF TGCGCCAGCAGCCCGACAGGGGGGAGCTCCTACAATGAGCAGTTCTTC
TRBJ1-1 TRBV4-1 . . CASSQARGIGNTEAFF TGCGCCAGCAGCCAAGCCAGGGGAATTGGGAACACTGAAGCTTTCTTT
TRBJ1-5 TRBV18 TRBD1 . CASSPPGTGDLSNQPQHF TGTGCCAGCTCACCACCTGGGACAGGGGATCTGAGCAATCAGCCCCAGCATTTT
TRBJ2-2 TRBV5-1 TRBD1 . CASNPTGDRGYQHTGELFF TGCGCCAGCAACCCTACCGGGGACAGGGGTTACCAACACACCGGGGAGCTGTTTTTT
TRBJ2-2 TRBV6-5 . . CASTENGVTSREAGELFF TGTGCCAGCACGGAGAATGGGGTGACCAGTCGAGAGGCCGGGGAGCTGTTTTTT
TRBJ2-1 TRBV6-2/TRBV6-3 . few CASSYPVNEQFF TGTGCCAGCAGTTACCCCGTAAATGAGCAGTTCTTC
TRBJ2-3 TRBV19 . . CASTAQGGRGTDTQYF TGTGCCAGTACAGCGCAGGGGGGGCGTGGGACAGATACGCAGTATTTT
TRBJ2-1 TRBV10-1 TRBD1 . CASGRQGRRNEQFF TGCGCCAGCGGAAGACAGGGCCGGAGGAATGAGCAGTTCTTC
TRBJ1-4 TRBV29-1 . . CSVAWGGREKLFF TGCAGCGTTGCGTGGGGGGGACGGGAAAAACTGTTTTTT
TRBJ1-1 TRBV5-1 TRBD1 few CASSHRGDREGTEAFF TGCGCCAGCAGCCACAGGGGAGACAGGGAGGGAACTGAAGCTTTCTTT
TRBJ2-3 TRBV4-3 TRBD2 . CASSQVRASGEDTQYF TGCGCCAGCAGCCAAGTCCGGGCTAGCGGGGAGGATACGCAGTATTTT
TRBJ2-3 TRBV20-1 . . CSARDPTRGGPDTQYF TGCAGTGCTAGAGATCCGACGCGGGGAGGACCGGATACGCAGTATTTT
TRBJ1-1 TRBV11-1 TRBD1 . CASSFQGAVSTEAFF TGTGCCAGCAGCTTCCAGGGGGCTGTCAGCACTGAAGCTTTCTTT
TRBJ2-1 TRBV14 . . CASSQGRYYNEQFF TGTGCCAGCAGCCAGGGACGTTACTACAATGAGCAGTTCTTC
TRBJ2-4 TRBV15 . . CATSRGGTKNIQYF TGTGCCACCAGCAGGGGTGGAACCAAAAACATTCAGTACTTC
TRBJ1-5 TRBV27 TRBD1 . CASRLTGGNQPQHF TGTGCCAGCAGACTGACAGGGGGCAATCAGCCCCAGCATTTT
TRBJ2-3 TRBV6-5 . . CASSYSSPGVSTDTQYF TGTGCCAGCAGTTACTCGAGTCCGGGGGTGAGCACAGATACGCAGTATTTT
TRBJ2-1 TRBV23-1 . many CASKRGYGWNNEQFF TGCGCCAGCAAGCGAGGGTACGGATGGAACAATGAGCAGTTCTTC
TRBJ2-1 TRBV9 TRBD2 few CASSVGLAGGPAEQFF TGTGCCAGCAGCGTAGGACTAGCGGGGGGGCCTGCTGAGCAGTTCTTC
TRBJ2-2 TRBV2 . . CASSEVGGLTGELFF TGTGCCAGCAGTGAAGTCGGGGGCCTCACCGGGGAGCTGTTTTTT